This T cell receptor (beta chain) was captured by sequencing in a study of T cell responses to AZD1222 COVID-19 vaccine listed by TCRdb under 2021. Background for the entire study: TCR sequencing was performed for 230 to 250 trial participants, of whom 200 to 210 were given two doses of AZD1222 and 26 were given two doses of MenACWY control vaccine. Trial participants were enrolled by age into 18-55, 56-69 and 70-plus year subgroups, with roughly 160, 29 and 62 TCR-sequenced participants respectively. What the study reported, not specific to this receptor: Vaccine-associated CD4 TCRs spanned the whole spike protein, with dominant responses in regions 160-218 and 743-854. Conclusions about previously exposed vaccinees were limited because only six AZD1222 recipients were SARS-CoV-2 seropositive at baseline. Reportedly, close to half of the unique spike-specific TCRs recognized epitopes lying outside the regions that are mutated in the B.1.351 and B.1.1.7 variants. Spike-specific TCR breadth and depth rose significantly after two AZD1222 doses compared with day 0 and with MenACWY recipients. Most participants were white British and females outnumbered males, and the authors suggested that clonal diversity may have been underestimated. Because no samples from the day 14 peak response were available, repertoires could be characterized only after the peak T cell response. In the small 56-69-year group, the increase in depth fell short of significance, most likely because of low power.

What the time point label conveys for this sample: about 28 days (+/-7) after the second vaccine dose. AZD1222 recipients with second doses at about 4 weeks or about 12 weeks were pooled, because spike-specific TCR depth and breadth did not differ between schedules. Vaccinee samples came from UK trials COV001 and COV002, including a single-blind randomized controlled phase 2/3 trial of AZD1222 (ChAdOx1 nCoV-19) in healthy adults. Trial participant PBMC samples were collected at day 0 and day 28 after the second dose for TCRbeta chain sequencing. The CDR3 regions of human TCRbeta chains were analyzed by immunosequencing. Per the original workflow: Repertoire TCRs were checked for matches against a reference library of SARS-CoV-2-specific TCRs that had been generated using the MIRA antigen-specificity platform. Breadth meant the fraction of unique TCRs that were SARS-CoV-2-associated, whereas depth meant the fraction of total T cells that were SARS-CoV-2-associated. Using the MIRA data, each spike-specific TCR was mapped to the spike region that the TCR reacts to and placed in a CD4 or CD8 class. Log10-transformed breadth and depth values were compared by one-way ANOVA with Sidak's multiple comparisons tests. TCRdb carries this immuneACCESS record with in-frame sequences only. Its versions omit some clonotypes, under half of them owing to an unresolved V gene in the studies checked, with the rest unexplained. V, J and clone size were drawn from that table, and D and trimming were deduced from the DNA. The sample profile shows about 150,000 clones; 87% of them were found once. Roughly a tenth of the sample is held by the ten biggest clonotypes.

About this clone itself: Its antigen remains unidentified. It has no much larger one-base neighbor in the sample; base qualities were not kept.

The CDR3 contains 14 residues, cysteine and phenylalanine counted. This entry keeps only the CDR3 DNA: 42 bases, framed from base 1. CDR1 SGHTA and CDR2 FQGNSA are derived from the germline V gene. From V the trimming removes 9 bases and from J it removes 2 bases, while the gene matches leave 3 bases of the junction unaccounted for. Material: peripheral blood, obtained 28 days after the second AZD1222 dose. The sequence derives from an adult who received the AZD1222 COVID-19 vaccine. The receptor chain draws on TRBV7-2 and TRBJ2-1; 11 of the junction bases match TRBD2. The DNA reads as follows: TGTGCCAGTCCGACTAGCGGGGCCTACAATGAGCAGTTCTTC. Its protein is CASPTSGAYNEQFF.